The 32 T cell receptor beta chains listed next were all sequenced from one sample in a study of cytotoxic CD8 clonotypes in ibrutinib-treated CLL. Sequenced by immunoSEQ multiplex PCR; TCRdb stores in-frame clones only, minus some. The sample has 15,000 to 20,000 clones, about 61% seen once; the top ten hold 25%. The source material was PBMCs, sampled after 12 months of ibrutinib treatment. The receptors originated from a human donor with chronic lymphocytic leukemia.

The genes are TRBV5-1 and TRBJ1-1; TRBD1 matches at 7 bases. Germline V lookup: CDR1 SGHRS, CDR2 YFSETQ. V was pared by 4 bases and J by 2 bases, with 5 bases of the junction left unmatched. The CDR3 has 14 amino acids. CDR3 nucleotide sequence: TGCGCCAGCAGCCGTGGGACAGAAAACACTGAAGCTTTCTTT. This gives the protein CASSRGTENTEAFF.

This clone was observed a handful of times. The chain employs TRBV7-8 and TRBJ2-1; 7 positions agree with TRBD1. The CDR3 runs to 15 residues. V lost 2 bases and J lost 5; bases outside the gene matches: 6. Germline CDR1 reads SGHVS; CDR2 reads FQNEAQ. CDR3 in DNA: TGTGCCAGCAGCTTACAAGTGACAGGGAACAATGAGCAGTTCTTC. This encodes CASSLQVTGNNEQFF.

V is TRBV4-2 and J is TRBJ2-3; 9 nucleotides align to TRBD1. The trim removed 2 bases at V and 4 bases at J, leaving 13 bases unmatched. Germline CDR1 is LGHNA and CDR2 is YNFKEQ. CDR3 length equals 18 residues. The CDR3 DNA follows: TGTGCCAGCAGCCAAAGGAACGAAGGGGGACAGGGTTCAGATACGCAGTATTTT. Protein: CASSQRNEGGQGSDTQYF.

The table lists this clone with a few counts. The CDR3 loop is CASSKTGTPGANVLTF. The CDR3 bases are TGCGCCAGCAGCAAAACAGGGACACCTGGGGCCAACGTCCTGACTTTC. The chain joins TRBV5-1 to TRBJ2-6; TRBD1 might be the D (6 bases). The CDR3 contains 16 residues. The germline V and J ends were trimmed by 4 bases and 2 bases, with 13 bases remaining between them. Looked up from germline, CDR1 is SGHRS and CDR2 is YFSETQ.

This clone was detected only a few times. V gene TRBV5-1 combines with J gene TRBJ2-2; 15 nucleotides agree with TRBD2. The CDR3 is made up of 16 amino acids. V gave up 4 bases and J gave up 7 bases; unmatched junction bases: 5. Looked up from germline, CDR1 is SGHRS and CDR2 is YFSETQ. The CDR3 DNA reads TGCGCCAGCAGCCGGACTAGCGGGAGGGCCGACGGGGAGCTGTTTTTT. Its protein product is CASSRTSGRADGELFF.

This clone was seen a handful of times. In DNA, the CDR3 is TGTGCCAGCAGTGTCATCACAGATACGCAGTATTTT. Translated: CASSVITDTQYF. The rearrangement uses TRBV2 and TRBJ2-3; D gene ambiguous. CDR3 length equals 12 residues. V was pared by 4 bases and J by 2 bases, with 4 bases between. Germline V gene lookup returns CDR1 SNHLY and CDR2 FYNNEI. The variable domain in full, completed from reference TRBV2 and TRBJ2-3, reads EPEVTQTPSHQVTQMGQEVILRCVPISNHLYFYWYRQILGQKVEFLVSFYNNEISEKSEIFDDQFSVERPDGSNFTLKIRSTKLEDSAMYFCASSVITDTQYFGPGTRLTVL.

This chain connects TRBV7-8 to TRBJ1-3; D is perhaps TRBD1 (6 bases). V was trimmed by 5 bases and J by 2 bases, leaving 10 bases between them. Germline V CDR1 and CDR2: SGHVS, FQNEAQ. The CDR3 is 14 residues long. The CDR3 here is CASSTGQPGNTIYF. The DNA of the CDR3 is TGTGCCAGCAGCACCGGACAGCCTGGAAACACCATATATTTT.

This chain links TRBV28 with TRBJ2-7; 9 positions match TRBD1. Unmatched junction bases numbered 0, after V lost 5 bases and J lost 4 bases. The CDR3 consists of 12 residues. Germline CDR1 reads MDHEN; CDR2 reads SYDVKM. The chain's CDR3 is CASSDRGYEQYF. The CDR3, as DNA: TGTGCCAGCAGTGACAGGGGGTACGAGCAGTACTTC.

The chain recombines TRBV6-1 with TRBJ2-5; tentatively, D is TRBD2 (6 bases). The CDR3 consists of 12 residues. Trimming removed 1 base from V and 11 bases from J, with 11 bases in between. The germline V gene has CDR1 MNHNS and CDR2 SASEGT. The CDR3 region is CASSEGGGRQYF. CDR3 DNA sequence: TGTGCCAGCAGTGAAGGGGGAGGCAGGCAGTACTTC.

V gene TRBV9 combines with J gene TRBJ2-5; 12 positions match TRBD2. The CDR3 contains 19 residues. The germline CDR1 and CDR2 sequences are SGDLS and YYNGEE. V was pared by 0 bases and J by 7 bases, with 16 bases of the junction left unmatched. The CDR3: CASSVDGGRLAGARGTQYF. As DNA, the CDR3 is TGTGCCAGCAGCGTAGACGGTGGGAGACTAGCGGGAGCTCGAGGGACCCAGTACTTC.

The chain uses TRBV5-1 and TRBJ1-4, with unresolved D. The V end was cut by 5 bases, the J end by 8 bases, with 13 bases between. The CDR3 contains 13 residues. CDR1 and CDR2 from the germline V gene are SGHRS and YFSETQ. This CDR3 reads CASRLDASEKLFF. Here the CDR3 DNA reads TGCGCCAGCAGACTGGACGCGTCCGAAAAACTGTTTTTT.

The chain uses TRBV6-6 and TRBJ2-2; D may be TRBD1 (7 bases). This CDR3 has 13 residues. V shed 7 bases and J shed 6 bases, with 12 bases lying between them. CDR1 and CDR2 from the germline V gene are MNHNY and SVGAGI (reference sequence). CDR3 sequence (DNA): TGTGCCAGCAAGACAGGGAGGTCCGGGGAGCTGTTTTTT. Translation: CASKTGRSGELFF.

V usage is TRBV30 and J usage is TRBJ1-1; D not certain. The ends were cut back, 2 bases at V and 1 base at J, with 17 bases in the middle. CDR3 length: 16 amino acids. The germline CDR1 and CDR2 sequences are GTSNPN and SVGIG (reference sequence). The CDR3 DNA reads as TGTGCCTGGAGTTGGGGAACGGGCAGAAAGAACACTGAAGCTTTCTTT. Its translation: CAWSWGTGRKNTEAFF.

V and J are TRBV7-8 and TRBJ2-7, with D possibly matching TRBD2 (6 bases). Per the germline V gene, CDR1 is SGHVS and CDR2 is FQNEAQ. V gave up 2 bases and J gave up 0 bases, with 11 bases separating them. CDR3 size: 15 residues. In DNA form, the CDR3 reads TGTGCCAGCAGCTTAAGTGGGAGGACCTCCTACGAGCAGTACTTC. Translating it yields CASSLSGRTSYEQYF.

This clone was observed a single time. The chain uses TRBV7-9 and TRBJ2-3; no clear D. The germline V gene has CDR1 SEHNR and CDR2 FQNEAQ (reference sequence). CDR3 length: 14 residues. V was pared by 3 bases and J by 2 bases, with 9 bases between. CDR3 residues: CASSLWGITDTQYF. DNA of the CDR3: TGTGCCAGCAGCTTGTGGGGAATCACAGATACGCAGTATTTT. Full variable domain (outside the CDR3, taken from reference TRBV7-9 and TRBJ2-3): DTGVSQNPRHKITKRGQNVTFRCDPISEHNRLYWYRQTLGQGPEFLTYFQNEAQLEKSRLLSDRFSAERPKGSFSTLEIQRTEQGDSAMYLCASSLWGITDTQYFGPGTRLTVL.

This clone has only a few counts. The chain joins TRBV6-6 to TRBJ2-1, with TRBD2 matching over 12 bases. Germline V gives CDR1 MNHNY, CDR2 SVGAGI (reference sequence). CDR3 length: 15 amino acids. Unmatched junction bases numbered 8, after V lost 6 bases and J lost 8 bases. CDR3 DNA: TGTGCCAGCAGGGGAGGGCTAGCGGGAGGGGATGAGCAGTTCTTC. Protein: CASRGGLAGGDEQFF.

This clone occurred a few times. The genes are TRBV19 and TRBJ1-4; 7 bases are shared with TRBD1. Germline V CDR1 and CDR2: LNHDA, SQIVND (reference sequence). V lost 6 bases and J lost 10; bases outside the gene matches: 5. The CDR3 runs to 12 residues. The CDR3 DNA follows: TGTGCCAGTAGCCCCAGGGGGGGAAAACTGTTTTTT. Translated, it gives CASSPRGGKLFF. The full variable domain, with the rest looked up from reference TRBV19 and TRBJ1-4, is DGGITQSPKYLFRKEGQNVTLSCEQNLNHDAMYWYRQDPGQGLRLIYYSQIVNDFQKGDIAEGYSVSREKKESFPLTVTSAQKNPTAFYLCASSPRGGKLFFGSGTQLSVL.

This chain links TRBV10-3 with TRBJ1-5; TRBD1 matches 7 bases. Germline V lookup: CDR1 ENHRY, CDR2 SYGVKD. J was trimmed by 4 bases and V by 8 bases; bases with no gene match: 5. The CDR3 length is 13 residues. The CDR3 DNA is TGTGCCATCGGGGAGGGGGCTAATCAGCCCCAGCATTTT. Translating it yields CAIGEGANQPQHF.

This chain's CDR3 is CASSPLAGGQETQYF. DNA for the CDR3: TGCGCCAGCAGCCCCTTAGCGGGAGGGCAAGAGACCCAGTACTTC. This chain joins TRBV5-1 and TRBJ2-5, with 11 positions matching TRBD2. The CDR3 covers 15 residues. Germline V gene sequence: CDR1 SGHRS, CDR2 YFSETQ. The junction had 4 bases not matched to a gene; V was cut back by 4 bases and J by 2 bases.

This clone came up a few times. This chain joins TRBV28 and TRBJ1-5, with D perhaps TRBD1 (6 bases). CDR1 is MDHEN and CDR2 is SYDVKM in the germline V gene. The CDR3 sequence is 16 residues long. With 4 bases removed from V and 6 bases from J, the gap between germline ends came to 19 bases. The CDR3 is CASSSGTPLAGQPQHF. Here the CDR3 DNA reads TGTGCCAGCAGTTCCGGGACACCCTTGGCTGGTCAGCCCCAGCATTTT. Supplemented by reference TRBV28 and TRBJ1-5, the full variable domain reads DVKVTQSSRYLVKRTGEKVFLECVQDMDHENMFWYRQDPGLGLRLIYFSYDVKMKEKGDIPEGYSVSREKKERFSLILESASTNQTSMYLCASSSGTPLAGQPQHFGDGTRLSIL.

The V gene is TRBV18, the J gene TRBJ2-5; D is uncertain. Germline V gives CDR1 KGHSH, CDR2 LQKENI. The CDR3 contains 12 residues. V lost 6 bases and J lost 2, with 7 bases in between. The CDR3, as DNA: TGTGCCAGCTCGCTGAAACAAGAGACCCAGTACTTC. Residues: CASSLKQETQYF.

Only a few counts were recorded for this clone. V gene TRBV5-1 combines with J gene TRBJ1-1, with D perhaps TRBD1 (5 bases). Germline V lookup: CDR1 SGHRS, CDR2 YFSETQ. V was trimmed by 4 bases and J by 5 bases, leaving 12 bases between them. CDR3 length: 13 residues. In nucleotides, the CDR3 is TGCGCCAGCAGCAGGGCAGGGAGGACTGAAGCTTTCTTT. Its protein is CASSRAGRTEAFF.

The rearrangement uses TRBV30 and TRBJ2-3; a possible D gene is TRBD2 (5 bases). V lost 3 bases and J lost 6, with 16 bases in between. Germline V CDR1 and CDR2: GTSNPN, SVGIG (reference sequence). The CDR3 consists of 14 residues. The CDR3 sequence: CAWRDGLPADTQYF. In DNA, the CDR3 is TGTGCCTGGAGGGACGGACTCCCGGCGGATACGCAGTATTTT.

This chain connects TRBV28 to TRBJ1-3; 8 bases are shared with TRBD1. CDR3 size: 16 residues. The germline V gene has CDR1 MDHEN and CDR2 SYDVKM. J was trimmed by 0 bases and V by 4 bases; bases with no gene match: 5. In DNA form, the CDR3 reads TGTGCCAGCAGTTCGACAGGGGCCGGCTCTGGAAACACCATATATTTT. Protein sequence: CASSSTGAGSGNTIYF.

V and J are TRBV7-3 and TRBJ2-5; the match to TRBD1 covers 7 bases. V lost 5 bases to trimming and J lost 2 bases; unmatched junction nucleotides: 2. There are 13 residues in the CDR3. Germline V gene lookup returns CDR1 SGHTA and CDR2 FQGTGA. The chain's CDR3 is CASSRDRQETQYF. CDR3 DNA: TGTGCCAGCAGCCGGGACAGACAAGAGACCCAGTACTTC. Looking up the rest from reference TRBV7-3 and TRBJ2-5 gives the full variable domain: GAGVSQTPSNKVTEKGKYVELRCDPISGHTALYWYRQSLGQGPEFLIYFQGTGAADDSGLPNDRFFAVRPEGSVSTLKIQRTERGDSAVYLCASSRDRQETQYFGPGTRLLVL.

The chain has TRBV7-3 and TRBJ1-1, with D possibly TRBD1 on 5 matching bases. Trimming cost V 5 bases and J 5 bases, with 15 bases left between them. Germline assignment: CDR1 SGHTA and CDR2 FQGTGA. This CDR3 spans 14 amino acids. In DNA form, the CDR3 reads TGTGCCAGCAGCCCCGGGTACAGGAGGACTGAAGCTTTCTTT. Translation gives CASSPGYRRTEAFF.

The chain combines TRBV10-3 with TRBJ1-2; D not resolved. V dropped 4 bases and J dropped 2 bases, with 8 bases sitting between them. CDR1 is ENHRY and CDR2 is SYGVKD in the germline V gene. The CDR3 extends over 13 amino acids. For the CDR3, the DNA is TGTGCCATCAGTGCGGGCAACAACTATGGCTACACCTTC. It codes for CAISAGNNYGYTF.

The J gene is TRBJ2-1, the V gene TRBV2, with D possibly being TRBD1 or TRBD2 (7 bases each). Germline CDR1 SNHLY, CDR2 FYNNEI. This CDR3 comprises 15 residues. V dropped 6 bases and J dropped 12 bases, with 24 bases sitting between them. CDR3 sequence: CASRPPGGVTARQFF. DNA of the CDR3: TGTGCCAGCAGACCCCCAGGGGGGGTCACCGCGAGGCAGTTCTTC.

The chain has TRBV30 and TRBJ1-1; D remains unclear. CDR1 and CDR2 from the germline V gene are GTSNPN and SVGIG (reference sequence). The CDR3 is made up of 14 amino acids. V lost 3 bases, J lost 4 bases, and 15 bases lay in between. The CDR3 protein is CAWSQEDWATEAFF. The CDR3 nucleotides are TGTGCCTGGAGCCAAGAAGATTGGGCCACTGAAGCTTTCTTT.

The V gene is TRBV7-3, the J gene TRBJ2-7; TRBD1 matches 11 bases. CDR1 SGHTA and CDR2 FQGTGA come from the germline V gene. The trim removed 0 bases at V and 5 bases at J, leaving 3 bases unmatched. This CDR3 comprises 15 residues. The CDR3 reads CASSLTGQGANEQYF. For the CDR3, the DNA is TGTGCCAGCAGCTTAACTGGACAGGGGGCGAACGAGCAGTACTTC.

CDR3: CASSVQSVSEQFF. CDR3 DNA: TGTGCCAGCAGCGTACAGTCTGTCAGTGAGCAGTTCTTC. The V call is TRBV9, the J call TRBJ2-1, with no clear D. CDR1 is SGDLS and CDR2 is YYNGEE in the germline V gene. The CDR3 consists of 13 residues. V lost 1 base and J lost 9, with 11 bases in between.

The J gene is TRBJ2-1, the V gene TRBV7-9; 8 nucleotides line up with TRBD2. The CDR3 loop spans 14 amino acids. Germline CDR1 is SEHNR and CDR2 is FQNEAQ (reference sequence). With V trimmed by 3 bases and J by 6 bases, 4 bases remained unmatched. Here the CDR3 DNA reads TGTGCCAGCAGCTTTGGGCTAGCGGGCAATGAGCAGTTCTTC. Translating it yields CASSFGLAGNEQFF.